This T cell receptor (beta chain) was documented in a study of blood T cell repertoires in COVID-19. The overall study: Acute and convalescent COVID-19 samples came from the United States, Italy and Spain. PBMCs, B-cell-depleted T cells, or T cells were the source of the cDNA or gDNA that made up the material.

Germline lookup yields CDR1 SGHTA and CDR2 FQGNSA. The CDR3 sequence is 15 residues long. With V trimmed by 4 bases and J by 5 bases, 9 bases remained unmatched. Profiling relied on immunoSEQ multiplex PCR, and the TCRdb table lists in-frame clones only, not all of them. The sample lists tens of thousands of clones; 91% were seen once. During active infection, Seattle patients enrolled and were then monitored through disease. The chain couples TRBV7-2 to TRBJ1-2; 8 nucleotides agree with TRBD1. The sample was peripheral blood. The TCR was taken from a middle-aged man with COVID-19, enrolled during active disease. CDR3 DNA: TGTGCCAGCAGCTCAGGACAGGGAAGGTATTATGGCTACACCTTC. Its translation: CASSSGQGRYYGYTF.